What follows are 17 T cell receptor beta chains derived from one specimen sequenced in a study of identical twins. MiXCR, run by TCRdb on the 5' RACE reads, gives a single entry per CDR3 protein. The sample lists about 240,000 distinct CDR3 sequences, 7.5% seen once, with approximately 5.4% in the top ten. This sample also belongs to another study, concerning yellow fever vaccine responses in identical twins.

Sequencing was carried out using CD8+ T cells sorted from blood. The receptors shown here come from a woman in her late teens or twenties in good health.

The J gene is TRBJ2-3, the V gene TRBV15; TRBD2 matches at 8 bases. The V segment lost 0 bases and the J segment 2 bases; nucleotides outside the gene matches: 10. The germline V gene encodes CDR1 LNHNV and CDR2 YYDKDF (reference sequence). CDR3 length: 18 residues. In nucleotides, the CDR3 is TGTGCCACCAGCAGAGATCGGCAAGTAGCGGGGTACACAGATACGCAGTATTTT. This translates into CATSRDRQVAGYTDTQYF.

In its sample, this clonotype was seen many times. The gene calls are TRBV24-1 and TRBJ1-3; TRBD1 agrees at 11 bases. The CDR3 is 13 residues long. Germline trimming cut 4 bases from V and 15 bases from J; bases unmatched to any gene: 7. Germline CDR1 KGHDR, CDR2 SFDVKD. CDR3 sequence: CATSETDRGREYF. The CDR3 DNA reads as TGTGCCACCAGTGAAACGGACAGGGGGCGCGAATATTTT.

This clonotype was picked up many times. The chain has TRBV12-3 or TRBV12-4 and TRBJ1-4; D is possibly TRBD1 (5 bases). The ends were cut back, 5 bases at V and 5 bases at J, with 15 bases in the middle. The CDR3 length is 15 residues. The CDR3 loop reads CASSGLGRGNEKLFF. CDR3 DNA: TGTGCCAGCAGTGGATTGGGGAGGGGAAATGAAAAACTGTTTTTT.

This clonotype occurred a few times. The chain carries TRBV2 and TRBJ2-3, with D hard to call. Trimming left V 10 bases short and J 4 bases short, with 9 bases between. The CDR3 has 11 amino acids. Germline V lookup: CDR1 SNHLY, CDR2 FYNNEI. CDR3 region: CATRRADTQYF. Written as DNA, the CDR3 is TGTGCCACCCGACGGGCAGATACGCAGTATTTT.

This clonotype has more than one count but fewer than ten. The genes are TRBV20-1 and TRBJ2-5, with D maybe TRBD2 (5 bases). Germline V gene sequence: CDR1 DFQATT, CDR2 SNEGSKA (reference sequence). V lost 5 bases and J lost 0, with 16 bases in between. The CDR3 totals 15 residues. The CDR3 nucleotides read TGCAGTGCTGTAAGACTACCGCAGTACCAAGAGACCCAGTACTTC. Amino acids: CSAVRLPQYQETQYF.

This clonotype was seen only a few times. The chain couples TRBV5-6 to TRBJ2-3, with D uncertain. Germline V lookup: CDR1 SGHDT, CDR2 YYEEEE. V was pared by 5 bases and J by 6 bases, with 13 bases between. The CDR3 is 13 amino acids. The CDR3, as DNA: TGTGCCAGCAGTCTTGGACCCGCGGATACGCAGTATTTT. Its protein product is CASSLGPADTQYF.

The J gene is TRBJ1-1, the V gene TRBV6-4; 8 bases map to TRBD1. The CDR3 totals 14 residues. The germline gives CDR1 MRHNA, CDR2 SNTAGT. The V and J ends lost 2 bases and 7 bases, in that order; junction bases with no gene match: 6. In DNA form, the CDR3 reads TGTGCCAGCAGTGACGGGCAGGGGGCTGATGAAGCTTTCTTT. The encoded protein is CASSDGQGADEAFF.

This clonotype has a handful of counts. This rearrangement joins TRBV5-1 to TRBJ2-2, with 10 bases matching TRBD1. This CDR3 is built from 16 residues. Germline V gene sequence: CDR1 SGHRS, CDR2 YFSETQ. V gave up 4 bases and J gave up 3 bases; unmatched junction bases: 6. CDR3: CASSKWGTGDTGELFF. The CDR3 nucleotides read TGCGCCAGCAGCAAGTGGGGGACAGGGGACACCGGGGAGCTGTTTTTT.

There are many counts of this clonotype. V is TRBV7-9 and J is TRBJ1-1; the D is unclear. Trimming stripped 1 base from V and 2 bases from J, with 8 bases between. The CDR3 runs 14 residues. Germline V CDR1 and CDR2: SEHNR, FQNEAQ (reference sequence). This chain's CDR3 is CASSLEVSNTEAFF. As DNA, the CDR3 is TGTGCCAGCAGCTTAGAGGTCAGTAACACTGAAGCTTTCTTT. The variable domain in full, completed from reference TRBV7-9 and TRBJ1-1, reads DTGVSQNPRHKITKRGQNVTFRCDPISEHNRLYWYRQTLGQGPEFLTYFQNEAQLEKSRLLSDRFSAERPKGSFSTLEIQRTEQGDSAMYLCASSLEVSNTEAFFGQGTRLTVV.

This clonotype was observed a few times. The chain is built from TRBV12-3 or TRBV12-4 and TRBJ1-1; perhaps TRBD1 as D (6 bases). The CDR3 loop spans 14 amino acids. V lost 5 bases and J 0 bases, leaving 10 bases between the germline ends. The chain's CDR3 is CASSNDRMNTEAFF. The CDR3 coding sequence is TGTGCCAGCAGTAACGACAGGATGAACACTGAAGCTTTCTTT.

This clonotype was seen ten or more times. The chain links TRBV12-3 or TRBV12-4 to TRBJ2-1; a possible D gene is TRBD2 (6 bases). The CDR3 runs 15 residues. Trimming took 3 bases from V and 0 from J, leaving 9 bases between them. CDR3 region: CASSFGRGSYNEQFF. CDR3 bases: TGTGCCAGCAGTTTCGGGCGGGGCTCCTACAATGAGCAGTTCTTC.

The V and J genes are TRBV4-1 and TRBJ2-5; D is unresolved. The CDR3 loop spans 13 amino acids. Trimming removed 1 base at V and 4 bases at J, with 7 bases between. Germline assignment: CDR1 MGHRA and CDR2 YSYEKL. CDR3 nucleotides: TGCGCCAGCAGCCAAGTATGGGGAGAGACCCAGTACTTC. Translating it yields CASSQVWGETQYF.

This clonotype was seen ten or more times. This chain connects TRBV7-8 to TRBJ2-7; perhaps TRBD1 as D (5 bases). V was clipped by 1 base and J by 3 bases, with 7 bases between them. Germline V gives CDR1 SGHVS, CDR2 FQNEAQ. CDR3 length equals 13 residues. The CDR3 spells CASSLGQNYEQYV. The CDR3 DNA is TGTGCCAGCAGCTTAGGACAGAACTACGAGCAGTACGTC.

The genes are TRBV7-9 and TRBJ1-5, with D perhaps matching TRBD1 (5 bases). The CDR3 has 16 residues. V was cut by 1 base and J by 4 bases, with 14 bases left in between. Looked up from germline, CDR1 is SEHNR and CDR2 is FQNEAQ (reference sequence). The DNA of the CDR3 is TGTGCCAGCAGCTTAGGGGGGTTGGGAGGAAATCAGCCCCAGCATTTT. It translates to CASSLGGLGGNQPQHF.

The chain employs TRBV5-6 and TRBJ2-5; 9 bases match TRBD1. The CDR3 extends over 19 amino acids. Germline V gene lookup returns CDR1 SGHDT and CDR2 YYEEEE. V shed 7 bases and J 3 bases; nucleotides not matched to a gene: 22. CDR3 amino acids: CASGTSGTGCSIWEETQYF. CDR3 nucleotide sequence: TGTGCCAGCGGCACCTCCGGGACAGGGTGTAGTATTTGGGAAGAGACCCAGTACTTC.

Only a few counts were recorded for this clonotype. The chain joins TRBV6-1 to TRBJ2-3; D is uncertain. Between the trimmed V and J ends, which lost 0 bases and 4 bases, there was a span of 14 bases. The CDR3 is made up of 16 amino acids. Germline V gene sequence: CDR1 MNHNS, CDR2 SASEGT. This chain's CDR3 is CASSEAVGYFSDTQYF. The CDR3, as DNA: TGTGCCAGCAGTGAAGCTGTGGGCTACTTCTCAGATACGCAGTATTTT.

This clonotype was seen more than once but under ten times. This sequence joins TRBV18 and TRBJ2-7, with a tentative D call TRBD1 (6 bases). The CDR3 length is 16 residues. Germline CDR1 reads KGHSH; CDR2 reads LQKENI. V was pared by 6 bases and J by 2 bases, with 20 bases between. The CDR3 reads CASSQDDRPAPYEQYF. The CDR3 DNA is TGTGCCAGCTCGCAAGACGACAGGCCAGCTCCCTACGAGCAGTACTTC. Full variable domain (outside the CDR3, taken from reference TRBV18 and TRBJ2-7): NAGVMQNPRHLVRRRGQEARLRCSPMKGHSHVYWYRQLPEEGLKFMVYLQKENIIDESGMPKERFSAEFPKEGPSILRIQQVVRGDSAAYFCASSQDDRPAPYEQYFGPGTRLTVT.